The 15 T cell receptor beta chains below all came from one sample that was sequenced in a study of cytomegalovirus exposure and HLA in healthy donors. A multiplex PCR was run with 60 Vbeta primers and 13 Jbeta primers. Profiled with immunoSEQ multiplex PCR; TCRdb holds only in-frame clones, not every one. Here the sample spans about 180,000 clones, around 77% being singletons. The sample was PBMCs. These receptors came from a man aged 60 to 75 in good health and CMV-seronegative.

The chain joins TRBV27 to TRBJ2-3; TRBD2 matches 8 bases. After removal of 0 bases from V and 5 bases from J, the junction contained 13 bases not matched to a gene. The CDR3 has 18 amino acids. In germline, CDR1 is MNHEY, CDR2 SMNVEV (reference sequence). This chain's CDR3 is CASSLSRGSGVGGDTQYF. The CDR3 coding sequence is TGTGCCAGCAGTTTATCGAGAGGTAGCGGGGTAGGAGGAGATACGCAGTATTTT.

J is TRBJ2-7 and V is TRBV5-4; a possible D gene is TRBD1 (6 bases). V lost 0 bases and J 0 bases, leaving 10 bases between the germline ends. The CDR3 loop spans 15 amino acids. CDR1 SGHNT and CDR2 YYREEE come from the germline V gene (reference sequence). The CDR3 loop is CASSLAGDISYEQYF. The CDR3 DNA follows: TGTGCCAGCAGCTTGGCAGGGGACATCTCCTACGAGCAGTACTTC.

The genes are TRBV10-3 and TRBJ1-3; TRBD1 is a possible D gene (5 bases). V was cut by 10 bases and J by 0 bases, with 7 bases left in between. This CDR3 spans 12 amino acids. CDR1 is ENHRY and CDR2 is SYGVKD in the germline V gene. This chain's CDR3 is CATGGSGNTIYF. For the CDR3, the DNA is TGTGCCACCGGGGGCTCTGGAAACACCATATATTTT.

V usage is TRBV2 and J usage is TRBJ1-6; D possibly corresponds to TRBD1 (6 bases). Germline V lookup: CDR1 SNHLY, CDR2 FYNNEI. This CDR3 comprises 13 residues. Trimming shortened V by 6 bases and J by 7 bases, and 10 bases separated the two germline ends. CDR3 sequence: CASRGRGNSPLHF. The CDR3 coding sequence is TGTGCCAGCAGGGGCAGGGGAAATTCACCCCTCCACTTT.

This rearrangement joins TRBV19 to TRBJ1-5; TRBD1 agrees at 8 bases. Germline CDR1 is LNHDA and CDR2 is SQIVND (reference sequence). Trimming removed 5 bases from V and 9 bases from J; junction bases left unmatched: 6. The CDR3 length is 13 residues. This chain's CDR3 is CASSSRQGLPQHF. The CDR3, as DNA: TGTGCCAGTAGTTCCAGACAGGGGCTGCCCCAGCATTTT.

In DNA, the CDR3 is TGTGCCAGCAGCTTGAGTCTAGCGGGGCTCACAGATACGCAGTATTTT. Protein: CASSLSLAGLTDTQYF. The V gene is TRBV5-5, the J gene TRBJ2-3; 9 bases fit TRBD2. The V gene end was trimmed by 1 base and the J gene end by 2 bases; junction bases not matched to a gene: 5. Germline loops: CDR1 SGHKS, CDR2 YYEKEE (reference sequence). The CDR3 loop spans 16 amino acids.

J is TRBJ2-5 and V is TRBV4-1, with D perhaps TRBD1 (5 bases). Looked up from germline, CDR1 is MGHRA and CDR2 is YSYEKL. V was trimmed by 0 bases and J by 3 bases, leaving 11 bases between them. The CDR3 sequence is 15 residues long. The CDR3 spells CASSQDRRAKETQYF. The CDR3 DNA follows: TGCGCCAGCAGCCAAGATCGCAGGGCTAAAGAGACCCAGTACTTC.

The V call is TRBV6-4, the J call TRBJ1-5; D unclear. This CDR3 comprises 17 residues. Trimming stripped 2 bases from V and 1 base from J, with 15 bases between. Germline V CDR1 and CDR2: MRHNA, SNTAGT. CDR3 nucleotides: TGTGCCAGCAGTGACCGAGAGCCCGGCGGGAGCAATCAGCCCCAGCATTTT. This encodes CASSDREPGGSNQPQHF.

The chain couples TRBV18 to TRBJ2-7; 7 nucleotides agree with TRBD2. Germline V CDR1 and CDR2: KGHSH, LQKENI. CDR3 length equals 14 residues. V trimming: 3 bases; J trimming: 6 bases; junction bases outside the gene matches: 8. Here the CDR3 reads CASSPNRGRGEQYF. The CDR3 DNA sequence: TGTGCCAGCTCACCGAACCGGGGGAGGGGCGAGCAGTACTTC.

The J gene is TRBJ2-1, the V gene TRBV30; 12 bases line up with TRBD2. CDR1 and CDR2 from the germline V gene are GTSNPN and SVGIG (reference sequence). This CDR3 contains 13 residues. The trim removed 0 bases at V and 9 bases at J, leaving 0 bases unmatched. Written as DNA, the CDR3 is TGTGCCTGGAGTGTACTAGCGGGAGGTGAGCAGTTCTTC. As protein: CAWSVLAGGEQFF.

This chain links TRBV5-1 with TRBJ1-3; D is undetermined. The V gene lost 5 bases and the J gene lost 0 bases, with 6 bases spanning the gap. The germline V gene encodes CDR1 SGHRS and CDR2 YFSETQ. This CDR3 is 13 amino acids long. CDR3: CASSWSSGNTIYF. As DNA, the CDR3 is TGCGCCAGCAGTTGGAGCTCTGGAAACACCATATATTTT.

The CDR3 DNA reads TGTGCCAGCAGTTATCATAGCGGGACCTTTTACAATGAGCAGTTCTTC. This gives the protein CASSYHSGTFYNEQFF. The chain couples TRBV14 to TRBJ2-1; 8 bases match TRBD2. Germline lookup yields CDR1 SGHDN and CDR2 FVKESK. This CDR3 has 16 amino acids. V shed 6 bases, J shed 4 bases, and the junction held 11 bases outside the gene matches.

There are a few counts of this clone. The chain has TRBV7-6 and TRBJ1-5; D may be TRBD1 (5 bases). Between the trimmed V and J ends, which lost 3 bases and 10 bases, there was a span of 13 bases. The CDR3 consists of 13 residues. Looked up from germline, CDR1 is SGHVS and CDR2 is FNYEAQ. CDR3 region: CASSLGPGSPQHF. CDR3 nucleotide sequence: TGTGCCAGCAGCTTGGGCCCAGGGTCTCCCCAGCATTTT.

This clone was seen only a few times. This sequence joins TRBV6-1 and TRBJ1-1; 10 bases are a match to TRBD1. V lost 3 bases and J lost 9; bases outside the gene matches: 10. CDR3 length: 15 amino acids. The germline gives CDR1 MNHNS, CDR2 SASEGT. The CDR3: CASSEGQGPNGKAFF. CDR3 DNA: TGTGCCAGCAGTGAGGGACAGGGGCCGAATGGGAAAGCTTTCTTT.

The chain couples TRBV4-2 to TRBJ1-2, with TRBD1 matching 7 bases. The germline V gene encodes CDR1 LGHNA and CDR2 YNFKEQ. CDR3 length: 13 amino acids. With V trimmed by 5 bases and J by 4 bases, 4 bases remained unmatched. The CDR3 DNA is TGTGCCAGCAGCAACCGGGACAGCTATGGCTACACCTTC. It translates to CASSNRDSYGYTF.